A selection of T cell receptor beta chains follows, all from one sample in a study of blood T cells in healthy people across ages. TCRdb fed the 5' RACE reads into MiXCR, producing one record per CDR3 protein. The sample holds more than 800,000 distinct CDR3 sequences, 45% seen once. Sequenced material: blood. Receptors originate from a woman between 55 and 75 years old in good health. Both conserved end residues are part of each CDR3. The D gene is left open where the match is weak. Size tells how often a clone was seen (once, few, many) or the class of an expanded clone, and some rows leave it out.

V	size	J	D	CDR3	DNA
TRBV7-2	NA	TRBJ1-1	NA	CASSPGGHLNTEAFF	TGTGCCAGCAGCCCTGGGGGTCACCTGAACACTGAAGCTTTCTTT
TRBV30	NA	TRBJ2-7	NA	CAWRAPGAYEQYF	TGTGCCTGGAGAGCCCCCGGCGCCTACGAGCAGTACTTC
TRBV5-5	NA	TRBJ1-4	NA	CASSLGQPDEKLFF	TGTGCCAGCAGCTTGGGACAGCCTGATGAAAAACTGTTTTTT
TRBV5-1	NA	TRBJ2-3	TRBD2	CASSLFTSGTDTQYF	TGCGCCAGCAGCTTGTTTACTAGCGGCACAGATACGCAGTATTTT
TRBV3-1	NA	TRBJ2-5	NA	CASSQVPKGTQYF	TGTGCCAGCAGCCAAGTCCCTAAGGGGACCCAGTACTTC
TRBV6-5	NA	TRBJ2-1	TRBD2	CASSSGTSGRHRTGQFF	TGTGCCAGCAGTTCCGGGACTAGCGGGAGACACCGGACGGGGCAGTTCTTC
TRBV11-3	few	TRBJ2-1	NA	CASSPNGVLNEQFF	TGTGCCAGCAGCCCGAACGGGGTCCTCAATGAGCAGTTCTTC
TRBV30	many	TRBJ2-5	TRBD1	CALTEGASQYF	TGTGCCTTGACCGAGGGGGCGTCCCAGTACTTC
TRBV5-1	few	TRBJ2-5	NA	CASSPQRTSETQYF	TGCGCCAGCAGCCCTCAGCGGACATCAGAGACCCAGTACTTC
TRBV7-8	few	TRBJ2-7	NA	CASTEYYYEQYF	TGTGCCAGCACCGAATATTACTACGAGCAGTACTTC
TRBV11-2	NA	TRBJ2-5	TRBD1	CASSLVRQGKKVNEQYF	TGTGCCAGCAGCTTAGTCCGACAGGGGAAGAAGGTCAATGAGCAGTACTTC
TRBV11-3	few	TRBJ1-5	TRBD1	CASSLPDRADWRNQPQHF	TGTGCCAGCAGCCTTCCCGACAGGGCCGACTGGCGCAATCAGCCCCAGCATTTT
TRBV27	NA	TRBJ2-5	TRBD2	CASSLVSGRFETQYF	TGTGCCAGCAGTTTAGTTAGCGGGAGATTCGAGACCCAGTACTTC
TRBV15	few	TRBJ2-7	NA	CATSRDLAAMSGDDEQYF	TGTGCCACCAGCAGAGATTTGGCCGCGATGTCAGGGGATGACGAGCAGTACTTC
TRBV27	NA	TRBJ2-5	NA	CASSLGGTASQETQYF	TGTGCCAGCAGTTTAGGGGGGACAGCTTCCCAAGAGACCCAGTACTTC
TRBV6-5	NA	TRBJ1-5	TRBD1	CASSYSASDRVGNQPQHF	TGTGCCAGCAGTTACTCGGCATCGGACAGGGTCGGAAATCAGCCCCAGCATTTT
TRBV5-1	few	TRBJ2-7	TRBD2	CASSYSGITYEQYF	TGCGCCAGCAGCTATAGCGGGATCACCTACGAGCAGTACTTC
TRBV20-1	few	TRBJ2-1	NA	CSAPGDISYNEQFF	TGCAGTGCTCCGGGGGACATTTCTTACAATGAGCAGTTCTTC
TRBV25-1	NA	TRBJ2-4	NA	CASSVGGLAKNIQYF	TGTGCCAGCAGTGTAGGGGGACTAGCCAAAAACATTCAGTACTTC
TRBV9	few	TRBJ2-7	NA	CASSVGTYNEQYF	TGTGCCAGCAGCGTCGGAACATACAATGAGCAGTACTTC
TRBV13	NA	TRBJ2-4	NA	CASSQRVYKQYF	TGTGCCAGCAGCCAAAGGGTATACAAGCAGTACTTC
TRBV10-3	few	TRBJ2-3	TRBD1	CAITRQGSYTDTQYF	TGTGCCATCACTCGACAGGGCTCCTACACAGATACGCAGTATTTT
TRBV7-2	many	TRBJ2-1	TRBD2	CASTVTSGSYNEQFF	TGTGCCAGCACCGTGACTAGCGGGAGTTACAATGAGCAGTTCTTC
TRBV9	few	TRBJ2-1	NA	CASSGAGSYNEQFF	TGTGCCAGCAGCGGGGCGGGATCCTACAATGAGCAGTTCTTC
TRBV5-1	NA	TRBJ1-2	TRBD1	CASSLSGTGGGGYTF	TGCGCCAGCAGCTTGTCCGGGACAGGGGGCGGCGGCTACACCTTC
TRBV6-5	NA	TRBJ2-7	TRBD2	CACSYSLAGPREQYF	TGTGCCTGCAGTTATAGTCTAGCGGGACCTCGGGAGCAGTACTTC
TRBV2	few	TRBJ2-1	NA	CASSDGQTSYNEQFF	TGTGCCAGCAGTGACGGTCAAACCTCCTACAATGAGCAGTTCTTC